A selection of T cell receptor beta chains follows, all from one sample in a study of blood T cell repertoires in COVID-19. Repertoires were generated with immunoSEQ multiplex PCR, while TCRdb's copy carries only in-frame clones and drops some. Among approximately 210,000 clones listed, around four fifths were seen once. Input material: peripheral blood. The receptors shown here come from a man in his fifties or sixties with COVID-19, enrolled during active disease. The CDR3 runs from the conserved cysteine through the conserved F or W. A D gene is named only where the DNA matches it firmly. Not every row has a clone size; where given, it reads once, few, many or a size class.

length,size,V,D,J,DNA,CDR3
15,-,TRBV11-2,TRBD1,TRBJ1-1,TGTGCCAGCAGCTTGAGACAGGGTATGAACACTGAAGCTTTCTTT,CASSLRQGMNTEAFF
14,-,TRBV5-4,-,TRBJ1-4,TGTGCCAGCAGCTTGGATTCCAGAAATGAAAAACTGTTTTTT,CASSLDSRNEKLFF
13,-,TRBV5-1,-,TRBJ2-7,TGCGCCAGCAGCTTCAATCGGGAAAACGAGCAGTACTTC,CASSFNRENEQYF
15,-,TRBV11-2,-,TRBJ1-1,TGTGCCAGCAGCTTACCGCCGGTCGGGGGAACTGAAGCTTTCTTT,CASSLPPVGGTEAFF
12,few,TRBV28,-,TRBJ1-2,TGTGCCAGCAGTCTCCTTAACTATGGCTACACCTTC,CASSLLNYGYTF
15,-,TRBV5-4,-,TRBJ1-3,TGTGCCAGCAGCTCATTACAGGGAAAAGGAAACACCATATATTTT,CASSSLQGKGNTIYF
16,-,TRBV11-2,TRBD1,TRBJ2-1,TGTGCCAGCAGGGGGACAGGGGTGAGCTCCTACAATGAGCAGTTCTTC,CASRGTGVSSYNEQFF
11,-,TRBV6-5,-,TRBJ1-1,TGTGCCAGCAGTCTTTCGACTGAAGCTTTCTTT,CASSLSTEAFF
14,few,TRBV4-1,TRBD1,TRBJ1-1,TGCGCCAGCAGGCCCCAGGGGGGGAACACTGAAGCTTTCTTT,CASRPQGGNTEAFF
15,once,TRBV25-1,-,TRBJ1-4,TGTGCCAGCAGTGAATTCGCGGGGTTTCGTGAAAAACTGTTTTTT,CASSEFAGFREKLFF
15,-,TRBV5-1,TRBD1,TRBJ1-4,TGCGCCAGCAGCTTCCAGGGGGCGGTTAATGAAAAACTGTTTTTT,CASSFQGAVNEKLFF
13,once,TRBV5-1,TRBD1,TRBJ2-7,TGCGCCAGCAGCGGACGACAGGGCTACGAGCAGTACTTC,CASSGRQGYEQYF
15,few,TRBV9,-,TRBJ1-5,TGTGCCAGCAGCGTACTCTACAGGGTTAATCAGCCCCAGCATTTT,CASSVLYRVNQPQHF
16,-,TRBV6-5,-,TRBJ1-1,TGTGCCAGCAGTTACTCGATAGGACAGCCGAACACTGAAGCTTTCTTT,CASSYSIGQPNTEAFF
15,-,TRBV2,TRBD2,TRBJ2-2,TGTGCCAGCAGTGGACTAGCGGTGAACACCGGGGAGCTGTTTTTT,CASSGLAVNTGELFF
14,-,TRBV18,-,TRBJ1-3,TGTGCCAGCTCACCCGGGAGTTCTGGAAACACCATATATTTT,CASSPGSSGNTIYF
13,-,TRBV9,-,TRBJ2-3,TGTGCCAGCAGCGGACAGGTCACAGATACGCAGTATTTT,CASSGQVTDTQYF
13,-,TRBV7-2,-,TRBJ1-2,TGTGCCAGCAGACCAGACGGGAGTCTGGGCTACACCTTC,CASRPDGSLGYTF
15,-,TRBV4-2,-,TRBJ2-5,TGTGCCAGCAGCCAAGCAGGCGGGTCGTCAGAGACCCAGTACTTC,CASSQAGGSSETQYF
13,-,TRBV12-3/TRBV12-4,TRBD1,TRBJ1-2,TGTGCCAGCAGTCGGACAGGGGGCGGTGGCTACACCTTC,CASSRTGGGGYTF
14,-,TRBV2,TRBD2,TRBJ2-7,TGTGCCAGCAGCAAACTAGCGGGAGGAGGCGAGCAGTACTTC,CASSKLAGGGEQYF
16,-,TRBV9,TRBD1,TRBJ1-6,TGTGCCAGCAGCCCGACAGGGGTGGGGGTCGATTCACCCCTCCACTTT,CASSPTGVGVDSPLHF
13,once,TRBV30,-,TRBJ2-2,TGTGCCTGGAGGAAAGGGGGCACCGGGGAGCTGTTTTTT,CAWRKGGTGELFF
14,-,TRBV5-4,TRBD1,TRBJ1-6,TGTGCCAGCAGAGCGACAGGGATGAATTCACCCCTCCACTTT,CASRATGMNSPLHF
14,-,TRBV28,TRBD1,TRBJ2-5,TGTGCCAGCAGTCCCAGGGGGATCGAAGAGACCCAGTACTTC,CASSPRGIEETQYF
15,-,TRBV6-5,-,TRBJ2-3,TGTGCCAGCAGTTCCGGACAGACTAGCACAGATACGCAGTATTTT,CASSSGQTSTDTQYF
16,once,TRBV6-1,TRBD1,TRBJ2-5,TGTGCCAGCAGTGAAGCGGCCGGACAGGGAACGGAGACCCAGTACTTC,CASSEAAGQGTETQYF
14,-,TRBV18,-,TRBJ1-1,TGTGCCAGCTCTCGAGGGAGCGGGAACACTGAAGCTTTCTTT,CASSRGSGNTEAFF
16,-,TRBV9,-,TRBJ2-3,TGTGCCAGCAGCATAAACCAGGGGGAGGGCACAGATACGCAGTATTTT,CASSINQGEGTDTQYF
16,-,TRBV7-8,TRBD2,TRBJ2-1,TGTGCCAGCAGCCCCAGCCCCGGACTAGCGGGTCGTGAGCAGTTCTTC,CASSPSPGLAGREQFF
12,-,TRBV30,-,TRBJ2-7,TGTGCCTGGAGTCAGGGAACCTACGAGCAGTACTTC,CAWSQGTYEQYF
16,-,TRBV2,-,TRBJ2-7,TGTGCCAGCAGCCTCCGAGGGACATCACTCTCCTACGAGCAGTACTTC,CASSLRGTSLSYEQYF
13,once,TRBV30,-,TRBJ1-5,TGTGCCTGGAGCGCAGGAAGCAATCAGCCCCAGCATTTT,CAWSAGSNQPQHF